Listed below are T cell receptor beta chains from one sample, sequenced in a study of blood T cell repertoires in COVID-19. The repertoire was sequenced with immunoSEQ multiplex PCR; TCRdb's copy has only in-frame clones and lacks some. This sample carries tens of thousands of clones, approximately 88% of them seen once, and the ten largest clones take 6% to 8.5%. The sequenced sample was peripheral blood. All receptors derive from a man aged 70 or older with acute or convalescent COVID-19. Both conserved end residues are trimmed from each CDR3.

V gene	CDR3 protein
TRBV6-6	ASSRENRYNQAQH
TRBV2	ASIAEVTGELF
TRBV29-1	SHRTGGNGYT
TRBV6-5	ASSRAGVTDTQY
TRBV7-9	ASSPLRSGRPDEQF
TRBV11-2	ASSRTVPSGTSVYEQY
TRBV11-2	ASSAGGYQETQY
TRBV30	AWNGQGGTEAF
TRBV12-3/TRBV12-4	ASSLFAGEQF
TRBV6-5	ASSRGTPLNTEAF
TRBV9	ASRSDRNTGELF
TRBV10-3	AISRTALGGELF
TRBV12-3/TRBV12-4	ASGGGNEQF
TRBV27	ASSLSGAYEQY
TRBV7-2	ASSPGQATPTQY
TRBV25-1	ASSDLAGGLGTGELF
TRBV2	ASSEAREGKNIQY
TRBV2	ASSKRPGQIYNEQF
TRBV10-3	AISESASWAY
TRBV3-1/TRBV3-2	ASSQGQGNSPLH
TRBV30	AWSTRGKYTEAF
TRBV7-9	ASSLEGGSQPQH
TRBV10-3	AISESGRGNQPQH
TRBV10-3	AISPNRGGQETQY
TRBV5-1	ASSLGQGGYGYT
TRBV29-1	SVEVGDTRIYGYT
TRBV21-1	ASSFPTRQLMNTEAF
TRBV5-5	ASSLGAGYT